The 22 T cell receptor beta chains below were found in one sample sequenced in a study of blood T cell repertoires in COVID-19 (dated by TCRdb to the early 2020s). The protocol used for the library was the immunoSEQ multiplex PCR assay. TCRdb retrieved this table from immuneACCESS and kept in-frame rearrangements only. Not all clones are present; in checked studies, unresolved V genes account for under half, and no reason is known for the remainder. The sample yields hundreds of thousands of clones; approximately 84% were counted once. The ten largest clones capture about 1.6% of the sample. Sequencing input: PBMCs or T cells enriched from blood (not recorded which). The receptors derive from a man between 35 and 55 years old who had recovered from COVID-19.

This chain connects TRBV5-6 to TRBJ2-3; 7 bases line up with TRBD2. The V and J ends lost 0 bases and 3 bases, in that order; junction bases with no gene match: 4. Germline assignment: CDR1 SGHDT and CDR2 YYEEEE. This CDR3 region has 15 residues. CDR3 residues: CASSLGSGGTDTQYF. Here the CDR3 DNA reads TGTGCCAGCAGCTTGGGCTCCGGGGGGACAGATACGCAGTATTTT. The variable domain in full, with the rest retrieved from reference TRBV5-6 and TRBJ2-3, is DAGVTQSPTHLIKTRGQQVTLRCSPKSGHDTVSWYQQALGQGPQFIFQYYEEEERQRGNFPDRFSGHQFPNYSSELNVNALLLGDSALYLCASSLGSGGTDTQYFGPGTRLTVL.

The chain combines TRBV2 with TRBJ1-4; 7 nucleotides match TRBD1. CDR3 size: 14 residues. Looked up from germline, CDR1 is SNHLY and CDR2 is FYNNEI. Trimming cost V 4 bases and J 5 bases; bases outside gene matches: 4. CDR3 DNA sequence: TGTGCCAGCAGTGGTAGGACAGGCAATGAAAAACTGTTTTTT. It is translated as CASSGRTGNEKLFF.

The V and J genes are TRBV27 and TRBJ2-3; D possibly corresponds to TRBD1 (6 bases). V was trimmed by 2 bases and J by 2 bases, leaving 17 bases between them. The CDR3 spans 17 residues. Germline CDR1 is MNHEY and CDR2 is SMNVEV (reference sequence). CDR3 nucleotides: TGTGCCAGCAGTTTACTTCCGGGACAATCGTTCACAGATACGCAGTATTTT. Translated, it gives CASSLLPGQSFTDTQYF.

CDR3 coding DNA: TGTGCCAGCACCACAGGGGCGGGAAACACCATATATTTT. Residues: CASTTGAGNTIYF. This rearrangement joins TRBV12-3 or TRBV12-4 to TRBJ1-3; 7 bases agree with TRBD1. V lost 7 bases to trimming and J lost 4 bases; unmatched junction nucleotides: 4. The CDR3 is 13 residues long.

The V and J genes are TRBV5-8 and TRBJ1-2; 9 bases map to TRBD1. The CDR3 is 15 amino acids. Germline CDR1 is SGHTS and CDR2 is YDEGEE. After removal of 6 bases from V and 4 bases from J, the junction contained 10 bases not matched to a gene. Here the CDR3 DNA reads TGTGCCAGCACCGAACAGGGGGCGCTTCCCTATGGCTACACCTTC. It specifies CASTEQGALPYGYTF.

This chain connects TRBV4-2 to TRBJ1-2; possibly TRBD1 for D (5 bases). The V and J ends lost 0 bases and 4 bases respectively, with 12 bases between them. The V gene's germline CDR1 is LGHNA and CDR2 YNFKEQ. The CDR3 is 15 amino acids. The CDR3 reads CASSQDSQGGYGYTF. DNA for the CDR3: TGTGCCAGCAGCCAAGATAGTCAGGGTGGCTATGGCTACACCTTC.

The CDR3 DNA follows: TGTGCCAGCAGCGGACTAGCGGGGGCCCTCGGGGAGCAGTACTTC. Amino acid sequence: CASSGLAGALGEQYF. V is TRBV6-5 and J is TRBJ2-7; 13 bases line up with TRBD2. The CDR3 length is 15 residues. Germline V gives CDR1 MNHEY, CDR2 SVGAGI. With 6 bases clipped from V and 7 bases from J, the junction kept 9 bases outside the gene matches.

The gene calls are TRBV2 and TRBJ1-1; D may be TRBD1 (6 bases). The CDR3 spans 11 residues. V was shortened by 6 bases and J by 7 bases, with 9 bases between the two germline ends. CDR1 SNHLY and CDR2 FYNNEI come from the germline V gene. CDR3 region: CASSADSEAFF. CDR3 sequence (DNA): TGTGCCAGCAGCGCGGACAGTGAAGCTTTCTTT.

This sequence joins TRBV27 and TRBJ2-1, with a possible D match to TRBD2 (6 bases). The CDR3 is 15 residues long. Germline V gene lookup returns CDR1 MNHEY and CDR2 SMNVEV (reference sequence). Trimming took 7 bases from V and 0 from J, leaving 13 bases between them. The CDR3 spells CASTHSGSSYNEQFF. DNA of the CDR3: TGTGCCAGCACCCATAGCGGAAGCTCCTACAATGAGCAGTTCTTC.

This clone was seen just once. The CDR3 sequence is CATSAFEGEAFF. CDR3 in DNA: TGTGCCACCAGCGCCTTTGAGGGTGAAGCTTTCTTT. The chain couples TRBV24-1 to TRBJ1-1; D call uncertain. The CDR3 sequence is 12 residues long. The V end lost 7 bases, the J end lost 7 bases, and 12 bases lay between the germline ends. Looked up from germline, CDR1 is KGHDR and CDR2 is SFDVKD.

V usage is TRBV7-9 and J usage is TRBJ1-2, with D hard to call. The CDR3 consists of 13 residues. Trimming shortened V by 1 base and J by 7 bases, and 10 bases separated the two germline ends. The germline gives CDR1 SEHNR, CDR2 FQNEAQ (reference sequence). DNA for the CDR3: TGTGCCAGCAGCTTAGGGGAGGGTTCTGGCTACACCTTC. It codes for CASSLGEGSGYTF.

The V call is TRBV27, the J call TRBJ2-2; 13 nucleotides match TRBD2. The CDR3 has 18 amino acids. The V and J ends lost 6 bases and 7 bases, in that order; junction bases with no gene match: 14. Per germline, CDR1 MNHEY and CDR2 SMNVEV (reference sequence). The CDR3: CASRRTSGRSGSNGELFF. The CDR3 coding sequence is TGTGCCAGCAGGCGGACTAGCGGGAGATCCGGGAGTAACGGGGAGCTGTTTTTT.

The chain is built from TRBV6-5 and TRBJ1-3; no firm D call. Germline CDR1 and CDR2: MNHEY and SVGAGI. The CDR3 contains 15 residues. The V end was cut by 2 bases, the J end by 1 base, with 9 bases between. The CDR3 DNA reads as TGTGCCAGCAGTTACCGGCGGAATTCTGGAAACACCATATATTTT. Protein product: CASSYRRNSGNTIYF.

The rearrangement links TRBV5-4 to TRBJ1-6, with D perhaps matching TRBD1 (5 bases). The CDR3 length is 14 residues. From germline, CDR1 is SGHNT and CDR2 YYREEE (reference sequence). V lost 1 base, J lost 10 bases, and 12 bases lay in between. The CDR3 coding sequence is TGTGCCAGCAGCTTGACAGGTCTAGGGTCACCCCTCCACTTT. This sequence encodes CASSLTGLGSPLHF. The full variable domain, in which reference TRBV5-4 and TRBJ1-6 provide the parts outside the CDR3, is ETGVTQSPTHLIKTRGQQVTLRCSSQSGHNTVSWYQQALGQGPQFIFQYYREEENGRGNFPPRFSGLQFPNYSSELNVNALELDDSALYLCASSLTGLGSPLHFGNGTRLTVT.

A single count supports this clone. V gene TRBV5-1 combines with J gene TRBJ1-1; 9 bases are a match to TRBD1. This CDR3 is built from 17 residues. CDR1 and CDR2 from the germline V gene are SGHRS and YFSETQ. The J segment lost 0 bases and the V segment lost 0 bases, leaving 6 bases of the junction unmatched. CDR3 sequence: CASSLDGTGSMNTEAFF. CDR3 nucleotide sequence: TGCGCCAGCAGCTTGGACGGGACAGGGTCCATGAACACTGAAGCTTTCTTT.

The chain has TRBV7-9 and TRBJ1-6, with TRBD1 as a possible D gene (5 bases). V lost 5 bases to trimming and J lost 7 bases, with 18 bases between them. Germline V CDR1 and CDR2: SEHNR, FQNEAQ (reference sequence). This CDR3 has 16 residues. CDR3 sequence reads: CASSTNSGLRNSPLHF. The CDR3 DNA is TGTGCCAGCAGCACCAACTCAGGGCTGCGGAATTCACCCCTCCACTTT.

The J gene is TRBJ2-2, the V gene TRBV5-1; D is uncertain. The germline V gene encodes CDR1 SGHRS and CDR2 YFSETQ. The V gene lost 0 bases and the J gene lost 4 bases, with 22 bases spanning the gap. There are 19 residues in the CDR3. CDR3 nucleotides: TGCGCCAGCAGCTTGGATCCCCTCATGGCGACTTGGAGCACCGGGGAGCTGTTTTTT. Protein: CASSLDPLMATWSTGELFF.

Only one count was recorded for this clone. This sequence joins TRBV4-3 and TRBJ2-3; TRBD1 matches 8 bases. The CDR3 has 16 residues. V was clipped by 3 bases and J by 2 bases; unmatched bases: 7. In germline, CDR1 is LGHNA, CDR2 YSLEER. Here the CDR3 DNA reads TGCGCCAGCAGCCAGAGACAGGGGTCGACCACAGATACGCAGTATTTT. Its translation: CASSQRQGSTTDTQYF.

This chain joins TRBV19 and TRBJ2-7; TRBD2 matches at 9 bases. The CDR3 is 15 residues long. Germline CDR1 reads LNHDA; CDR2 reads SQIVND (reference sequence). Germline trimming cut 2 bases from V and 2 bases from J; bases unmatched to any gene: 4. The CDR3 here is CASSIYSGGTYEQYF. As DNA, the CDR3 is TGTGCCAGTAGTATATATAGCGGGGGTACCTACGAGCAGTACTTC.

This clone was detected once. The chain has TRBV14 and TRBJ1-1, with TRBD1 as a possible D gene (6 bases). This CDR3 contains 14 residues. Looked up from germline, CDR1 is SGHDN and CDR2 is FVKESK. V lost 6 bases to trimming and J lost 2 bases, with 13 bases between them. CDR3 loop: CASSLNRVNTEAFF. CDR3 DNA sequence: TGTGCCAGCAGTCTTAACAGGGTAAACACTGAAGCTTTCTTT.

DNA for the CDR3: TGTGCCAGCGGGACTAGCGGGATGTGGAATGAGCAGTTCTTC. Translated: CASGTSGMWNEQFF. The V and J genes are TRBV9 and TRBJ2-1, with 13 bases identical to TRBD2. The length of the CDR3 is 14 residues. V shed 7 bases, J shed 7 bases, and the junction held 5 bases outside the gene matches. Germline V gives CDR1 SGDLS, CDR2 YYNGEE. Combining the CDR3 with reference TRBV9 and TRBJ2-1 gives the whole variable domain DSGVTQTPKHLITATGQRVTLRCSPRSGDLSVYWYQQSLDQGLQFLIQYYNGEERAKGNILERFSAQQFPDLHSELNLSSLELGDSALYFCASGTSGMWNEQFFGPGTRLTVL.

The table lists this clone with a few counts. The rearrangement joins TRBV18 to TRBJ2-1, with D perhaps TRBD1 (6 bases). The length of the CDR3 is 14 residues. CDR1 is KGHSH and CDR2 is LQKENI in the germline V gene. Trimming removed 3 bases from V and 5 bases from J, with 11 bases in between. The CDR3 loop is CASSPDRTDNEQFF. DNA of the CDR3: TGTGCCAGCTCACCCGACAGGACCGACAATGAGCAGTTCTTC.